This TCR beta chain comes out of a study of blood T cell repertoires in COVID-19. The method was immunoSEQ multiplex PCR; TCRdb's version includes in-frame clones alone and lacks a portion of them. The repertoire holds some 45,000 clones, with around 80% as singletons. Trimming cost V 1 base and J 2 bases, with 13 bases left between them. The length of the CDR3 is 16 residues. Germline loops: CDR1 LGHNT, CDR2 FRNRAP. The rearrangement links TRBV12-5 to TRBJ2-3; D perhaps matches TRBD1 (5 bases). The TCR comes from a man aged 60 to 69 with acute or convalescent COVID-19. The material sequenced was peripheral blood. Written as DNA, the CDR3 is TGTGCTAGTGGTTTGGGTACAGGTGGTTTCACAGATACGCAGTATTTT. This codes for CASGLGTGGFTDTQYF. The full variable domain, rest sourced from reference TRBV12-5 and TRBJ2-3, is DARVTQTPRHKVTEMGQEVTMRCQPILGHNTVFWYRQTMMQGLELLAYFRNRAPLDDSGMPKDRFSAEMPDATLATLKIQPSEPRDSAVYFCASGLGTGGFTDTQYFGPGTRLTVL.